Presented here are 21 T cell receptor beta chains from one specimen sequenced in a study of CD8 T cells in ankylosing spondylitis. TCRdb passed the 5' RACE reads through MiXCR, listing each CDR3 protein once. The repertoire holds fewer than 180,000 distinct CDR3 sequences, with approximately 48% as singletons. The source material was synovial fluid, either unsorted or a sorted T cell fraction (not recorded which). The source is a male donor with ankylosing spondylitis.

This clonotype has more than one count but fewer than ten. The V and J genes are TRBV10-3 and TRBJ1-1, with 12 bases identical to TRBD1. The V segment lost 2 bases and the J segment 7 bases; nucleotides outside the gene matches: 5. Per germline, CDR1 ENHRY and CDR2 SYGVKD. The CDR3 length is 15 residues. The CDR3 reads CAISEPGTGGNEAFF. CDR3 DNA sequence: TGTGCCATCAGTGAGCCCGGGACAGGGGGCAATGAAGCTTTCTTT.

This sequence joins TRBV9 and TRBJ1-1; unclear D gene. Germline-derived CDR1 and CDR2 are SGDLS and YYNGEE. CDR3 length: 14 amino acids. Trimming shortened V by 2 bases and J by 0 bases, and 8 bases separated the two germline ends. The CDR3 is CASSVGAMNTEAFF. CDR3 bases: TGTGCCAGCAGCGTTGGAGCTATGAACACTGAAGCTTTCTTT.

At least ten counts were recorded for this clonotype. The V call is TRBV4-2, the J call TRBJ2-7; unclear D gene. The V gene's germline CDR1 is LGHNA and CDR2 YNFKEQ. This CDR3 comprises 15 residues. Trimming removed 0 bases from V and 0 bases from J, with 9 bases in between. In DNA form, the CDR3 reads TGTGCCAGCAGCCAAGACTCGGCCTCCTCCTACGAGCAGTACTTC. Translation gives CASSQDSASSYEQYF.

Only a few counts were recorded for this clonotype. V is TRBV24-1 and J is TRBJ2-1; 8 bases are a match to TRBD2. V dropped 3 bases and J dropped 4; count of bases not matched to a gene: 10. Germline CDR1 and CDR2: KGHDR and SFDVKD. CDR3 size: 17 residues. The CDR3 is CATSDPYRAGEYNEQFF. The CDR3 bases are TGTGCCACCAGTGATCCCTACCGAGCGGGAGAGTACAATGAGCAGTTCTTC.

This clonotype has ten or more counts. Here the CDR3 DNA reads TGTGCCAGCAGTTTCGGGGGGGCGAGACTCCACAATGAGCAGTTCTTC. Residues: CASSFGGARLHNEQFF. This sequence joins TRBV12-3 or TRBV12-4 and TRBJ2-1, with 8 bases identical to TRBD2. The CDR3 length is 16 residues. V lost 3 bases to trimming and J lost 5 bases; unmatched junction nucleotides: 9.

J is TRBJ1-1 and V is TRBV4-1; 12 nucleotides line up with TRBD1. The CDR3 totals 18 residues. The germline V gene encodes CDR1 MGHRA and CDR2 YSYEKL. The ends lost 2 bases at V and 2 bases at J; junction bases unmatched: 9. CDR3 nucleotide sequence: TGCGCCAGCAGCCAATCTCCGGGACAGGGGGCGGCAAACACTGAAGCTTTCTTT. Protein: CASSQSPGQGAANTEAFF.

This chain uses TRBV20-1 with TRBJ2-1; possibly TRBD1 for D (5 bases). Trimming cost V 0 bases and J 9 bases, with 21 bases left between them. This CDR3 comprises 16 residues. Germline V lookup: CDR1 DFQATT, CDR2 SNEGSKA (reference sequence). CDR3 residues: CSARDRGRDDLSEQFF. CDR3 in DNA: TGCAGTGCTAGAGATCGAGGCAGGGATGATTTAAGTGAGCAGTTCTTC.

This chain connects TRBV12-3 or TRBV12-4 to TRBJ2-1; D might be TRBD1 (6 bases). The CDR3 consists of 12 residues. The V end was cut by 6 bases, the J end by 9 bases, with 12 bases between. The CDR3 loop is CASRETGVEQFF. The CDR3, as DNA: TGTGCCAGCAGGGAGACAGGCGTTGAGCAGTTCTTC.

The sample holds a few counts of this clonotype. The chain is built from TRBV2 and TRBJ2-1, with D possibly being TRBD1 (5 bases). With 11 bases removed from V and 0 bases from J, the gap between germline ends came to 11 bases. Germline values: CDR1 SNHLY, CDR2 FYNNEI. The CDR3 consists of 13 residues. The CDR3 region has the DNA TGTGCCGTACTACAGGACTCCTACAATGAGCAGTTCTTC. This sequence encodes CAVLQDSYNEQFF.

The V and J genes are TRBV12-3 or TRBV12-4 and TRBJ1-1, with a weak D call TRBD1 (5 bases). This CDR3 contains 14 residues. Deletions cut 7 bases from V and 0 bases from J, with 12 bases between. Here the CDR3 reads CASTPDIMNTEAFF. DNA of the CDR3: TGTGCCAGCACCCCGGACATCATGAACACTGAAGCTTTCTTT.

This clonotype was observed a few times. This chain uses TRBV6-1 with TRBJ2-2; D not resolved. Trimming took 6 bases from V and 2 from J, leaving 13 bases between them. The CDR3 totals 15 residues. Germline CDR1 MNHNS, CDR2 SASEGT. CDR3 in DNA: TGTGCCAGCAGGGCCAGCTTGGACAACACCGGGGAGCTGTTTTTT. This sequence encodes CASRASLDNTGELFF.

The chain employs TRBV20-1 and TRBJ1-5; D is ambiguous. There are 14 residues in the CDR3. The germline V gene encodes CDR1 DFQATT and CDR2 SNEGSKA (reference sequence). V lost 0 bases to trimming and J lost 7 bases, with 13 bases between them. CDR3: CSAREWSVGQPQHF. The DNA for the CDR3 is TGCAGTGCTAGAGAATGGTCGGTGGGCCAGCCCCAGCATTTT.

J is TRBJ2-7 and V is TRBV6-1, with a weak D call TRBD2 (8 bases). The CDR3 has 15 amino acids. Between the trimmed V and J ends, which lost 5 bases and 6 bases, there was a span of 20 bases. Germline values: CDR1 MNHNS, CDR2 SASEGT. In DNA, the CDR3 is TGTGCCAGCAGTCCAACTAGCGGAGCAGGGGGCGAGCAGTACTTC. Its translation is CASSPTSGAGGEQYF.

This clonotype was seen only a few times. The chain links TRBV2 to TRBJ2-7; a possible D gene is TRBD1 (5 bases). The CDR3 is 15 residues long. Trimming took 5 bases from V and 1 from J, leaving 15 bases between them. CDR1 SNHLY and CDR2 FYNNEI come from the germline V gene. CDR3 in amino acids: CASSHDLGLSYEQYF. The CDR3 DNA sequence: TGTGCCAGCAGTCACGATCTGGGGCTTTCCTACGAGCAGTACTTC.

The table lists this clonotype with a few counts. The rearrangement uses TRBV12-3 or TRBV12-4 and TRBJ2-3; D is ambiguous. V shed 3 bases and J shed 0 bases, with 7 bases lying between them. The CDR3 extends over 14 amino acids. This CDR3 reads CASSLSLSTDTQYF. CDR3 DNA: TGTGCCAGCAGTTTGAGCCTTAGCACAGATACGCAGTATTTT.

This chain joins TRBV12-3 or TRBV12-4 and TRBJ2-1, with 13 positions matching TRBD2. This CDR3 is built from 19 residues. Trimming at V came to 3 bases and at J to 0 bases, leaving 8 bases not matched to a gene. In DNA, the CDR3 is TGTGCCAGCAGTTTGCCGCCGGGACTAGCGGGGCTCTCCTACAATGAGCAGTTCTTC. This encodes CASSLPPGLAGLSYNEQFF.

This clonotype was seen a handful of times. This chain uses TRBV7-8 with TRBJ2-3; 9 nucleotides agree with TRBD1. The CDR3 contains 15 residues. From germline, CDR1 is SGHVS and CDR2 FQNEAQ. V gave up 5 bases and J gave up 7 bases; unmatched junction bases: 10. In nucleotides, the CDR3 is TGTGCCAGCAGCCCCTGGGACAGGGATTTATATACGCAGTATTTT. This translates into CASSPWDRDLYTQYF.

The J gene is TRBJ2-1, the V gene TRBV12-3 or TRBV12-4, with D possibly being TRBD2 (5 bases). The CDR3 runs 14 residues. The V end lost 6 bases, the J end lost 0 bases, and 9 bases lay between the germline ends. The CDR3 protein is CASRPGYSYNEQFF. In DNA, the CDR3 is TGTGCCAGCAGACCGGGATACTCCTACAATGAGCAGTTCTTC.

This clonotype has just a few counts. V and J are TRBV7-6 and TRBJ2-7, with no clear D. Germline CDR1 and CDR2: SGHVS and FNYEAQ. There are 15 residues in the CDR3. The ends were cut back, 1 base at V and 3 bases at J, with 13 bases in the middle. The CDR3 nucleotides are TGTGCCAGCAGCTTAGGTGACATTCCGGACTACGAGCAGTACTTC. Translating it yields CASSLGDIPDYEQYF.

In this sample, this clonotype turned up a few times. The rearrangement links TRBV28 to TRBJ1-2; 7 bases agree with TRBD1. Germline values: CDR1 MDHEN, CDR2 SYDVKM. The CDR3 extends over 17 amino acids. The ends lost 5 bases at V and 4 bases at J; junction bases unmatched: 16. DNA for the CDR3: TGTGCCAGCAGTGAGACAGGGTCCCCTGAAATCATCTATGGCTACACCTTC. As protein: CASSETGSPEIIYGYTF.

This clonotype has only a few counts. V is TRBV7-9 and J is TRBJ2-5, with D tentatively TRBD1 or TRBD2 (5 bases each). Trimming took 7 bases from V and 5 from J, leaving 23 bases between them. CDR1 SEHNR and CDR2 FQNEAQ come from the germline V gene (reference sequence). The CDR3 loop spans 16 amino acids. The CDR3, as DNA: TGTGCCAGCACCAATCGCGGCAGGGCTCGCGGGGAGACCCAGTACTTC. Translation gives CASTNRGRARGETQYF.